Shown below are 12 T cell receptor beta chains from a single sample sequenced in a study of regulatory T cells in long-lasting Graves disease. Time point indicated: persistent/refractory GD, antithyroid drugs over 5 years with positive TRAb. The TCR library used RNA extracted from PBMCs. Arm-PCR of CDR3 regions with iRepertoire HTBI primers generated TCR beta libraries. MiXCR was run by TCRdb on the multiplex PCR reads, yielding one entry per CDR3 protein. The sample records roughly 490,000 distinct CDR3 sequences, roughly 23% being singletons. The sample in question was peripheral blood mononuclear cells (PBMCs), obtained when the disease was refractory, from a patient treated with antithyroid drugs. These receptors were obtained from a female donor with Graves disease.

In its sample, this clonotype was seen many times. The rearrangement uses TRBV20-1 and TRBJ1-2, with 8 bases aligning to TRBD1. The V gene end was trimmed by 4 bases and the J gene end by 6 bases; junction bases not matched to a gene: 4. CDR3 length: 12 residues. The V gene's germline CDR1 is DFQATT and CDR2 SNEGSKA (reference sequence). CDR3 sequence (DNA): TGCAGTGCTATACAGGGGGTGGATGGCTACACCTTC. Translation: CSAIQGVDGYTF.

This clonotype has at least ten counts. The V and J genes are TRBV28 and TRBJ1-6; no clear D. This CDR3 spans 14 amino acids. V lost 4 bases to trimming and J lost 6 bases, with 10 bases between them. CDR1 and CDR2 from the germline V gene are MDHEN and SYDVKM. CDR3 sequence reads: CASSSGEVNSPLHF. Here the CDR3 DNA reads TGTGCCAGCAGTTCCGGGGAGGTTAATTCACCCCTCCACTTT.

This clonotype was seen ten or more times. The chain employs TRBV28 and TRBJ1-5; TRBD1 aligns across 9 bases. The CDR3 sequence is 14 residues long. Germline V lookup: CDR1 MDHEN, CDR2 SYDVKM. The J segment lost 7 bases and the V segment lost 5 bases, leaving 6 bases of the junction unmatched. The CDR3 DNA is TGTGCCAGCAGTCCCAGGACAGGGGTGCAGCCCCAGCATTTT. Amino acid sequence: CASSPRTGVQPQHF.

This clonotype was seen only once. This rearrangement joins TRBV7-9 to TRBJ2-3; 9 bases agree with TRBD2. The CDR3 consists of 17 residues. CDR1 is SEHNR and CDR2 is FQNEAQ in the germline V gene (reference sequence). Unmatched junction bases numbered 8, after V lost 2 bases and J lost 2 bases. The chain's CDR3 is CASSLKSSGAFTDTQYF. CDR3 DNA sequence: TGTGCCAGCAGCTTAAAGTCTAGCGGGGCCTTCACAGATACGCAGTATTTT.

This chain links TRBV28 with TRBJ2-1, with unresolved D. The CDR3 loop spans 15 amino acids. V dropped 2 bases and J dropped 7 bases, with 15 bases sitting between them. From germline, CDR1 is MDHEN and CDR2 SYDVKM. This CDR3 is CASSLGNMRRNEQFF. CDR3 sequence (DNA): TGTGCCAGCAGTTTAGGGAATATGAGGCGAAATGAGCAGTTCTTC. Full variable domain (missing parts from reference TRBV28 and TRBJ2-1): DVKVTQSSRYLVKRTGEKVFLECVQDMDHENMFWYRQDPGLGLRLIYFSYDVKMKEKGDIPEGYSVSREKKERFSLILESASTNQTSMYLCASSLGNMRRNEQFFGPGTRLTVL.

This sequence joins TRBV9 and TRBJ1-2; no clear D gene. This CDR3 is 12 amino acids long. V was clipped by 4 bases and J by 6 bases, with 10 bases between them. The germline V gene encodes CDR1 SGDLS and CDR2 YYNGEE. The CDR3 sequence is CASSLTEDGYTF. CDR3 DNA sequence: TGTGCCAGCAGCCTCACCGAGGATGGCTACACCTTC.

This clonotype was observed at least ten times. The gene calls are TRBV20-1 and TRBJ2-5; the match to TRBD2 covers 9 bases. Germline CDR1 and CDR2: DFQATT and SNEGSKA (reference sequence). The CDR3 sequence is 16 residues long. V lost 5 bases and J lost 5; bases outside the gene matches: 15. The CDR3 is CSAAHTGLARRETQYF. CDR3 DNA: TGCAGTGCTGCCCACACCGGACTAGCGAGAAGGGAGACCCAGTACTTC.

There are a few counts of this clonotype. In DNA, the CDR3 is TGTGCCAGCCACCTGGGACAGGGCTCTTTGGCACCCCTCCACTTT. Encoded protein: CASHLGQGSLAPLHF. The chain has TRBV12-3 or TRBV12-4 and TRBJ1-6; the match to TRBD1 covers 9 bases. The CDR3 covers 15 residues. V was clipped by 8 bases and J by 11 bases; unmatched bases: 13.

This clonotype was seen at least ten times. J is TRBJ2-4 and V is TRBV11-2; 10 bases are shared with TRBD2. This CDR3 is 15 amino acids long. Germline V gene lookup returns CDR1 SGHAT and CDR2 FQNNGV. With V trimmed by 4 bases and J by 6 bases, 6 bases remained unmatched. This CDR3 reads CASSSLAGDINIQYF. The CDR3 coding sequence is TGTGCCAGCAGCTCTCTAGCGGGAGACATAAACATTCAGTACTTC.

This clonotype appeared many times. V and J are TRBV28 and TRBJ2-5; 9 bases are shared with TRBD1. Trimming took 5 bases from V and 5 from J; bases not matched to a gene: 9. The CDR3 loop spans 15 amino acids. CDR1 is MDHEN, CDR2 SYDVKM, per germline. The CDR3 region has the DNA TGTGCCAGCAGTCCCACGGGACAGGGTATGGAGACCCAGTACTTC. It is translated as CASSPTGQGMETQYF.

This clonotype has more than one count but fewer than ten. V is TRBV6-1 and J is TRBJ2-2; possibly TRBD2 for D (6 bases). This CDR3 is 13 amino acids long. V lost 6 bases and J lost 6, with 11 bases in between. The germline V gene has CDR1 MNHNS and CDR2 SASEGT. CDR3 sequence (DNA): TGTGCCAGCAGAAACGGCGGGGCCGGGGAGCTGTTTTTT. Its protein product is CASRNGGAGELFF.

There are many counts of this clonotype. This rearrangement joins TRBV12-3 or TRBV12-4 to TRBJ2-5, with TRBD2 as a possible D gene (7 bases). This CDR3 is built from 16 residues. The V end lost 1 base, the J end lost 5 bases, and 17 bases lay between the germline ends. The CDR3 DNA reads as TGTGCCAGCAGTTTAGGTGGGGGGGCGGAAAGGGAGACCCAGTACTTC. This gives the protein CASSLGGGAERETQYF.